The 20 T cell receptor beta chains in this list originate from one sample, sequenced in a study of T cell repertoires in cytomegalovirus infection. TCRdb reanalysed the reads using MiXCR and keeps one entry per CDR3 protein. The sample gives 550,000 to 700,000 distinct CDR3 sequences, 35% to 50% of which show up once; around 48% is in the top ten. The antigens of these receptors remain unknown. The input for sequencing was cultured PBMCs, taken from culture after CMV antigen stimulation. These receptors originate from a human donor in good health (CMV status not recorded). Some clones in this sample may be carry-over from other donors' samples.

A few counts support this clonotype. CDR3 region: CASSPNTGDFFGYTF. In DNA form, the CDR3 reads TGTGCCAGCAGCCCCAATACAGGGGATTTTTTTGGCTACACCTTC. V and J are TRBV7-2 and TRBJ1-2; the match to TRBD1 covers 7 bases. The CDR3 is 15 amino acids. Germline-derived CDR1 and CDR2 are SGHTA and FQGNSA. Trimming took 5 bases from V and 7 from J; bases not matched to a gene: 13.

In DNA, the CDR3 is TGTGCCTGGGGATATTCCTACGAGCAGTACTTC. Translation gives CAWGYSYEQYF. The rearrangement links TRBV30 to TRBJ2-7; D unclear. V lost 5 bases, J lost 1 base, and 6 bases lay in between. CDR3 length: 11 residues. CDR1 is GTSNPN and CDR2 is SVGIG in the germline V gene (reference sequence).

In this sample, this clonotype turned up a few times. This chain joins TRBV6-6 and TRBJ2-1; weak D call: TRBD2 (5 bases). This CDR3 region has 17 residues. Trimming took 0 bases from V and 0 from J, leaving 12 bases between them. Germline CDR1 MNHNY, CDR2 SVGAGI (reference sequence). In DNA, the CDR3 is TGTGCCAGCAGTTACTCGACCAGCGGAGGCTCCTACAATGAGCAGTTCTTC. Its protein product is CASSYSTSGGSYNEQFF.

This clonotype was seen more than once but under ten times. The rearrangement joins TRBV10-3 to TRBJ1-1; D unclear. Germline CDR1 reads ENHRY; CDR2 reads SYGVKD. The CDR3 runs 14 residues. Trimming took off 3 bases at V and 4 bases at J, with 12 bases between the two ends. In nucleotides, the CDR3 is TGTGCCATCAGTGACCTCGGGGTCAGCACTGAAGCTTTCTTT. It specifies CAISDLGVSTEAFF.

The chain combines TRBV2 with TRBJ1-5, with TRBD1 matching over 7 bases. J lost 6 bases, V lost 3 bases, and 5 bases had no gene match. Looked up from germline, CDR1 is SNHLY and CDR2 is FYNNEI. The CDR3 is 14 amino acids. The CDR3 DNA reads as TGTGCCAGCAGTGAGGGACAGAACGTTCAGCCCCAGCATTTT. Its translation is CASSEGQNVQPQHF.

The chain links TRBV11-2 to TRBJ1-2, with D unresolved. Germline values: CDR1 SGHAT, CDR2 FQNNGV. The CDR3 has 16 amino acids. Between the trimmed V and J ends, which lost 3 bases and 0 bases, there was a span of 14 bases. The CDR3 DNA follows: TGTGCCAGCAGCTTGGTGGGCCCCGGGGCTAACTATGGCTACACCTTC. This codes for CASSLVGPGANYGYTF.

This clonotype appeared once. This chain's CDR3 is CASSEVETGAMDEQFF. CDR3 in DNA: TGTGCCAGCAGTGAAGTAGAGACAGGGGCTATGGATGAGCAGTTCTTC. This rearrangement joins TRBV6-1 to TRBJ2-1, with TRBD1 identical over 8 bases. The CDR3 loop spans 16 amino acids. CDR1 MNHNS and CDR2 SASEGT come from the germline V gene. The ends lost 1 base at V and 8 bases at J; junction bases unmatched: 10.

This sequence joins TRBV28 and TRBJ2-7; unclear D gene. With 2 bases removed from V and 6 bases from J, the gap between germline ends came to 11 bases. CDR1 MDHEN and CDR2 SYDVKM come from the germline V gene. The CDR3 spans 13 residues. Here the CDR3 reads CASSLGQTREQYF. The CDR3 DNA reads TGTGCCAGCAGTTTAGGGCAGACCCGCGAGCAGTACTTC.

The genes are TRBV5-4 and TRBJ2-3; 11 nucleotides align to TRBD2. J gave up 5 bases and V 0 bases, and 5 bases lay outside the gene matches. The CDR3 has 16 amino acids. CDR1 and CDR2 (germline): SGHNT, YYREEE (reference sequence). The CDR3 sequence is CASSLGLAGMGDTQYF. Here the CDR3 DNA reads TGTGCCAGCAGCTTGGGACTAGCGGGGATGGGAGATACGCAGTATTTT.

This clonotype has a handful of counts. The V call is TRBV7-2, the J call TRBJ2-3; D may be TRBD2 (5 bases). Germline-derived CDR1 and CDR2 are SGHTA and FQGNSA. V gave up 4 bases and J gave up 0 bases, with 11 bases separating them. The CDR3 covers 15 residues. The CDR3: CASSSHRTSTDTQYF. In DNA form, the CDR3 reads TGTGCCAGCAGCTCTCACCGGACTAGCACAGATACGCAGTATTTT.

CDR3 bases: TGTGCCAGTAGTATAGAAGAAGGGTTTGGAACAACCGGGGAGCTGTTTTTT. Protein sequence: CASSIEEGFGTTGELFF. This chain connects TRBV19 to TRBJ2-2; no reliable D call. The germline V gene encodes CDR1 LNHDA and CDR2 SQIVND (reference sequence). The germline V and J ends were trimmed by 0 bases and 5 bases, with 16 bases remaining between them. The CDR3 contains 17 residues.

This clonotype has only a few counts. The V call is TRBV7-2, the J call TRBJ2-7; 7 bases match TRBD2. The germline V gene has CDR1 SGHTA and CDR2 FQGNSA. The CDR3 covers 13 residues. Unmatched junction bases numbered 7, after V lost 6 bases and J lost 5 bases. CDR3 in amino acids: CASSRGRAHEQYF. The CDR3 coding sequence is TGTGCCAGCAGTCGAGGGAGGGCCCACGAGCAGTACTTC.

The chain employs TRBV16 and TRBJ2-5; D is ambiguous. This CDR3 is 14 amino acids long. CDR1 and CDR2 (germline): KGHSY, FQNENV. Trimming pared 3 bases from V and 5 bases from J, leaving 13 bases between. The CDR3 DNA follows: TGTGCCAGCAGCCATTATATCGTGGGGGAGACCCAGTACTTC. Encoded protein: CASSHYIVGETQYF.

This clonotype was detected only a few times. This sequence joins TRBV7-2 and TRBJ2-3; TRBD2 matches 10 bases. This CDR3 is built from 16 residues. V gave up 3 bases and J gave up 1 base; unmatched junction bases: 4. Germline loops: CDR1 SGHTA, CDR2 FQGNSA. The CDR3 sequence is CASSFNSGGRTDTQYF. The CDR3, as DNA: TGTGCCAGCAGCTTCAATAGCGGGGGGCGCACAGATACGCAGTATTTT.

This CDR3 reads CASSRTDFSTDTQYF. The CDR3 DNA follows: TGTGCCAGCAGCCGGACAGATTTTAGCACAGATACGCAGTATTTT. This sequence joins TRBV7-8 and TRBJ2-3; a weak D match, TRBD1 (6 bases). V gave up 5 bases and J gave up 0 bases, with 12 bases separating them. The CDR3 sequence is 15 residues long. Germline CDR1 and CDR2: SGHVS and FQNEAQ.

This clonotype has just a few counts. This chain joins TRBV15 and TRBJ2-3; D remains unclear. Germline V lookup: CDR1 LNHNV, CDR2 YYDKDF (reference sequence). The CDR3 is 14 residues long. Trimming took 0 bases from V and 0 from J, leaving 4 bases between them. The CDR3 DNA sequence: TGTGCCACCAGCAGAGAAGGGAGCACAGATACGCAGTATTTT. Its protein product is CATSREGSTDTQYF.

The chain's CDR3 is CATSDFPETQYF. CDR3 DNA sequence: TGTGCCACCAGTGATTTCCCAGAGACCCAGTACTTC. The chain combines TRBV24-1 with TRBJ2-5; D is uncertain. Trimming pared 1 base from V and 4 bases from J, leaving 3 bases between. CDR1 and CDR2 (germline): KGHDR, SFDVKD. There are 12 residues in the CDR3.

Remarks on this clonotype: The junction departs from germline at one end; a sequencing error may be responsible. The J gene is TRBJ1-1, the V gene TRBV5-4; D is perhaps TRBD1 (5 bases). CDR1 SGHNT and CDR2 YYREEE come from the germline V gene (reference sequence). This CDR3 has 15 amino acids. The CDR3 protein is CASTWLQGQNTEAFF. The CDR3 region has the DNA TGTGCCAGCACCTGGTTGCAGGGCCAGAACACTGAAGCTTTCTTC.

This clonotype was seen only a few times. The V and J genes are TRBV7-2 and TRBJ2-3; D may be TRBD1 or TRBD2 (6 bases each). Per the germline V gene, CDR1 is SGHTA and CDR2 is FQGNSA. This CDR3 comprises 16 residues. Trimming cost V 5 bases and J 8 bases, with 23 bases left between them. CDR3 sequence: CASSPLGGLLSVTQYF. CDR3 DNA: TGTGCCAGCAGCCCATTAGGGGGGCTACTGAGCGTTACGCAGTATTTT.

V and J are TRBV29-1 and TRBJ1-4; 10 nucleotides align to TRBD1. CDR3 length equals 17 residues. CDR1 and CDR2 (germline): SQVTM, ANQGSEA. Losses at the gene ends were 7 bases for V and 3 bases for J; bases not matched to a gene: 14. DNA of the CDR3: TGCAGCGGCCACCGGGACAGGGGCCTCCCACCTAATGAAAAACTGTTTTTT. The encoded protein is CSGHRDRGLPPNEKLFF.